The rows below give T cell receptor beta chains drawn from one sample of a study of T cell responses to AZD1222 COVID-19 vaccine. Sequencing was performed with immunoSEQ multiplex PCR; in TCRdb, only in-frame clones are kept and a portion is missing. Of some 150,000 clones listed, 90% to 95% are singletons. Sequenced here: peripheral blood, sampled 28 days after the second AZD1222 dose. These receptors were obtained from an adult who received the AZD1222 COVID-19 vaccine. Each CDR3 is given with its conserved first and last residue. A D gene is named only where the DNA matches it firmly. Only some rows state a clone size, as once, few, many or a class for expanded clones.

CDR3nt	CDR3aa	v_gene	d_gene	abundance	j_gene
TGTGCCAGCAGCTTATGGTTACAAATGAACACTGAAGCTTTCTTT	CASSLWLQMNTEAFF	TRBV7-2	.	.	TRBJ1-1
TGTGCCAGCAGGAAAAGAACCGGGGTGCAGGCCTACACCTTC	CASRKRTGVQAYTF	TRBV28	.	.	TRBJ1-2
TGCGCCAGCAGTTGGAATCCGGGACAGATGAACACTGAAGCTTTCTTT	CASSWNPGQMNTEAFF	TRBV5-1	TRBD1	.	TRBJ1-1
TGTGCCAGCAGCTTAGGACAGGGGGCGTTTGCTGAAGCTTTCTTT	CASSLGQGAFAEAFF	TRBV7-6	TRBD1	.	TRBJ1-1
TGTGCCAGCAGCCTGCGGTCCTCTGGAGTTAACACCATATATTTT	CASSLRSSGVNTIYF	TRBV3-1/TRBV3-2	.	few	TRBJ1-3
TGTGCCAGCAGCGTAGACCCAGCGCCTAGCTCCTACGAGCAGTACTTC	CASSVDPAPSSYEQYF	TRBV9	.	.	TRBJ2-7
TGTGCCAGTAGTATAGAGACAACCCGCAGTGAAAAACTGTTTTTT	CASSIETTRSEKLFF	TRBV19	.	.	TRBJ1-4
TGTGCCAGCAGTTTACCGTTATTCTCCTATAATTCACCCCTCCACTTT	CASSLPLFSYNSPLHF	TRBV28	.	.	TRBJ1-6
TGTGCCAGCAGCGCCCTTAGCGGGAGGGCCGCCACCGGGGAGCTGTTTTTT	CASSALSGRAATGELFF	TRBV9	TRBD2	.	TRBJ2-2
TGCAGCGTTCTGGTGGGGGTAGAAGCTTTCTTT	CSVLVGVEAFF	TRBV29-1	.	.	TRBJ1-1
TGTGCCAGCAGCGGAAGGAACCCCTATTCACCCCTCCACTTT	CASSGRNPYSPLHF	TRBV5-6	.	.	TRBJ1-6
TGTGCCAGCAGCGTGAGCGGGACAGGGCTGAACACTGAAGCTTTCTTT	CASSVSGTGLNTEAFF	TRBV9	TRBD1	.	TRBJ1-1
TGTGCCAGTAGTATGGCCCCCACGGGGAACACTGAAGCTTTCTTT	CASSMAPTGNTEAFF	TRBV19	.	.	TRBJ1-1
TGTGCCAGCAGCCGATGGACTAGCGGGAAAGAGACCCAGTACTTC	CASSRWTSGKETQYF	TRBV3-1/TRBV3-2	TRBD2	.	TRBJ2-5
TGTGCCAGCAGTTACCGGCAGGGCCCCTACGAGCAGTACTTC	CASSYRQGPYEQYF	TRBV6-6	.	few	TRBJ2-7
TGTGCCAGCAGCTTAGTTGTTCAGGGGGGACACTATGGCTACACCTTC	CASSLVVQGGHYGYTF	TRBV7-8	TRBD1	.	TRBJ1-2
TGTGCCAGCAGTTACTCGACGACTCCTCGGGTCTTC	CASSYSTTPRVF	TRBV6-2/TRBV6-3	.	.	TRBJ2-1
TGTGCCAGCAGCTTACGCCTAGCGGTCTACGAGCAGTACTTC	CASSLRLAVYEQYF	TRBV7-8	TRBD2	.	TRBJ2-7
TGTGCCAGTAGTATAGCCGCGAACACTGAAGCTTTCTTT	CASSIAANTEAFF	TRBV19	.	.	TRBJ1-1
TGTGCCAGCAGTTCCTGGGGGGAGACTGAAGCTTTCTTT	CASSSWGETEAFF	TRBV5-4	.	.	TRBJ1-1
TGTGCCAGCAGTTCAAATAGCGGGAGGGCCTACGAGCAGTACTTC	CASSSNSGRAYEQYF	TRBV27	TRBD2	.	TRBJ2-7
TGTGCCAGCAGCCCCCGGGCCGGTGAAACTTATAGCAATCAGCCCCAGCATTTT	CASSPRAGETYSNQPQHF	TRBV7-2	.	.	TRBJ1-5
TGCAGTGCTAGTGTGGGGACAGTCTCTGGAAACACCATATATTTT	CSASVGTVSGNTIYF	TRBV20-1	TRBD1	.	TRBJ1-3
TGTGCCAGTAGTAGAAGGACGCTGGGGAGTGAAAAACTGTTTTTT	CASSRRTLGSEKLFF	TRBV19	.	.	TRBJ1-4
TGTGCCAGCGGGGCCTCCTACAATGAGCAGTTCTTC	CASGASYNEQFF	TRBV5-6	.	.	TRBJ2-1
TGTGCCAGCAGTATGGGACGGAATAATTCACCCCTCCACTTT	CASSMGRNNSPLHF	TRBV27	.	.	TRBJ1-6
TGTGCCAGCAGCGTAGCGGCCGGGGGCCTCGCTGAAGCTTTCTTT	CASSVAAGGLAEAFF	TRBV9	.	.	TRBJ1-1
TGTGCCAGCAGCCAATCCTATAGCGGGACCGACACAGATACGCAGTATTTT	CASSQSYSGTDTDTQYF	TRBV28	TRBD2	.	TRBJ2-3
TGTGCCAGCTCACCAATGGTAGCGGGGAACACAGATACGCAGTATTTT	CASSPMVAGNTDTQYF	TRBV18	TRBD2	.	TRBJ2-3
TGTGCCAGCAGCTTTGGGTCATTACACCCCTATGGCTACACCTTC	CASSFGSLHPYGYTF	TRBV11-2	.	.	TRBJ1-2
TGTGCCAGTAGTATAGCGACCACCGCAACTAATGAAAAACTGTTTTTT	CASSIATTATNEKLFF	TRBV19	.	.	TRBJ1-4
TGCAGTGCTAGTAGCTCAGGGGAACTCGAGACCCAGTACTTC	CSASSSGELETQYF	TRBV20-1	.	once	TRBJ2-5